This T cell receptor (beta chain) derives from a study of liver allograft versus peripheral blood T cells. Background on the study: Comparative analysis was performed on T cell receptor repertoires from transplanted livers and from recipients' peripheral blood.

TCRdb recomputed calls from the reads with MiXCR, one row per CDR3 protein. The data show some 2,600 distinct CDR3 sequences, about a sixth seen once. This clonotype was counted ten times or more. This receptor was obtained from a human patient who had a liver transplant. Some of the T cells might come from the graft donor.

CDR3 amino acids: CATRGEAPYPNTGELFF. The DNA of the CDR3 is TGTGCCACCAGAGGCGAGGCTCCCTACCCGAACACCGGGGAGCTGTTTTTT. The rearrangement joins TRBV15 to TRBJ2-2; no firm D call. Germline V gene data show CDR1 as LNHNV and CDR2 as YYDKDF (reference sequence). The CDR3 spans 17 residues. The V and J ends lost 6 bases and 0 bases respectively, with 17 bases between them.